This T cell receptor beta chain was identified in a study of blood T cell repertoires in COVID-19. Study background: The samples span acute and convalescent COVID-19 from the United States, Italy and Spain. T cells, B-cell-depleted T cells, or PBMCs provided the cDNA or gDNA that served as material.

Methods used by the authors: Researchers report that nucleated cell counts were estimated from reference gene primer amplification. Measured with immunoSEQ multiplex PCR; TCRdb has only the in-frame clones, and not every one. From that table come the V and J calls and clone size; the DNA was used to work out D and trimming. The sample lists tens of thousands of clones, about 90% occurring once. V lost 5 bases, J lost 1 base, and 9 bases lay in between. The germline gives CDR1 LGHNT, CDR2 FRNRAP. This CDR3 is 13 amino acids long. The sequence was collected from a man between 45 and 60 years old with active COVID-19. The rearrangement links TRBV12-5 to TRBJ2-7; D is uncertain. The sequenced sample consisted of peripheral blood. The CDR3 DNA follows: TGTGCTAGTGGTCTTGACACTTCCTACGAGCAGTACTTC. Its translation: CASGLDTSYEQYF.